Listed below are T cell receptor beta chains from one sample, sequenced in a study of cytomegalovirus exposure and HLA in healthy donors. Produced via immunoSEQ multiplex PCR; TCRdb's table is partial and in-frame only. Of about 150,000 clones in the sample, 60% to 80% were seen once. The sequenced material came from PBMCs. Receptors originate from a male donor in good health and CMV-seronegative. The CDR3 runs from the conserved cysteine through the conserved F or W. The D gene is left open where the match is weak. Some rows have no size entry. The others give once, few or many, or a class for an expanded clone.

TRBV4-3,TRBJ1-2,.,.,CASSQARGYGYTF,TGCGCCAGCAGCCAAGCCAGGGGCTATGGCTACACCTTC
TRBV10-3,TRBJ1-1,few,TRBD1,CASTGANTEAFF,TGTGCCTCCACAGGGGCGAACACTGAAGCTTTCTTT
TRBV7-6,TRBJ2-2,.,TRBD2,CASSVRGAGELFF,TGTGCCAGCAGCGTACGGGGGGCCGGGGAGCTGTTTTTT
TRBV12-5,TRBJ1-4,.,TRBD1,CASGSPGQGPANEKLFF,TGTGCTAGTGGTTCCCCCGGACAGGGCCCGGCTAATGAAAAACTGTTTTTT
TRBV7-2,TRBJ2-1,.,.,CASSFAGQSFEEQFF,TGTGCCAGCAGCTTCGCGGGACAGTCCTTCGAGGAGCAGTTCTTC
TRBV29-1,TRBJ2-5,.,TRBD1,CSVPGTGGETQYF,TGCAGCGTCCCCGGGACAGGCGGAGAGACCCAGTACTTC
TRBV4-2,TRBJ1-6,.,.,CASSQEGGVDNSPLHF,TGTGCCAGCAGCCAAGAAGGGGGAGTGGATAATTCACCCCTCCACTTT
TRBV7-2,TRBJ1-1,once,.,CASSPLLPGNTEAFF,TGTGCCAGCAGCCCGCTTCTCCCGGGTAACACTGAAGCTTTCTTT
TRBV19,TRBJ2-2,.,.,CASNPQVNTGELFF,TGTGCCAGTAATCCGCAGGTGAACACCGGGGAGCTGTTTTTT
TRBV14,TRBJ1-1,few,TRBD1,CASSRQGYTEAFF,TGTGCCAGCAGCCGACAGGGATACACTGAAGCTTTCTTT
TRBV6-5,TRBJ1-1,once,.,CASTRRTEAFF,TGTGCCAGCACGCGGCGCACTGAAGCTTTCTTT
TRBV6-6,TRBJ1-6,few,.,CACGEGGSPLHF,TGTGCCTGTGGGGAGGGTGGTTCACCCCTCCACTTT
TRBV9,TRBJ2-3,.,TRBD2,CASSPGGGGDTQYF,TGTGCCAGCAGCCCGGGGGGGGGCGGAGATACGCAGTATTTT
TRBV28,TRBJ2-3,.,TRBD1,CASSSPGQSTDTQYF,TGTGCCAGCAGTTCCCCGGGACAGAGCACAGATACGCAGTATTTT
TRBV7-9,TRBJ2-5,.,.,CASSPPTARIQETQYF,TGTGCCAGCAGCCCGCCCACCGCTAGAATACAAGAGACCCAGTACTTC
TRBV2,TRBJ2-5,.,.,CASSDRSQMETQYF,TGTGCCAGCAGTGACCGGTCCCAAATGGAGACCCAGTACTTC
TRBV7-9,TRBJ1-1,.,.,CASSLAQRLGRSRGRAFF,TGTGCCAGCAGCTTAGCACAACGCTTGGGCCGGTCTAGAGGGAGGGCTTTCTTT
TRBV18,TRBJ2-7,.,TRBD1,CASSPGTGHEQYF,TGTGCCAGCTCACCTGGGACAGGGCACGAGCAGTACTTC
TRBV30,TRBJ1-2,.,.,CAWTLTEYGYTF,TGTGCCTGGACTCTTACGGAGTACGGCTACACCTTC
TRBV5-6,TRBJ1-2,few,TRBD1,CASSLDRGWATGPGYTF,TGTGCCAGCAGCTTGGACAGGGGGTGGGCCACCGGTCCTGGCTACACCTTC
TRBV29-1,TRBJ1-1,few,TRBD1,CSVRTGGNTEAFF,TGCAGCGTTCGTACAGGGGGAAACACTGAAGCTTTCTTT
TRBV6-6,TRBJ1-1,.,TRBD1,CASSYSQGARTEAFF,TGTGCCAGCAGTTACTCCCAGGGGGCGAGGACTGAAGCTTTCTTT
TRBV9,TRBJ2-1,once,TRBD2,CASSPFGSGGNNEQFF,TGTGCCAGCAGCCCCTTCGGGAGCGGGGGAAACAATGAGCAGTTCTTC